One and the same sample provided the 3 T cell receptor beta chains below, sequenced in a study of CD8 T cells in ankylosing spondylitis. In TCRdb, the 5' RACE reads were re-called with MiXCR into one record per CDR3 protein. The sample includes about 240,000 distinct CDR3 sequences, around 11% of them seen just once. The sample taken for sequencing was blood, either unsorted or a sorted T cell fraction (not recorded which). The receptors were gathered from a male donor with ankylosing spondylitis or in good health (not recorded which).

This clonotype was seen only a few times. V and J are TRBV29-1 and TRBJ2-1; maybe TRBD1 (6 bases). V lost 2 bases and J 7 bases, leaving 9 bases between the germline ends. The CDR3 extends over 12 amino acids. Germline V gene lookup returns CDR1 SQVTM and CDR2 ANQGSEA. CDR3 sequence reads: CSVESQGNEQFF. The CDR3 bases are TGCAGCGTTGAATCACAGGGAAATGAGCAGTTCTTC.

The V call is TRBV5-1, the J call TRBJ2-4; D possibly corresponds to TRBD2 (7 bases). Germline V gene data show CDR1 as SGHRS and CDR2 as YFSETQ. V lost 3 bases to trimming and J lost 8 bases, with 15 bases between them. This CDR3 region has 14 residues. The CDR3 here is CASSSGGAFDIQYF. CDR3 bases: TGCGCCAGCAGCTCTGGGGGGGCCTTTGACATTCAGTACTTC.

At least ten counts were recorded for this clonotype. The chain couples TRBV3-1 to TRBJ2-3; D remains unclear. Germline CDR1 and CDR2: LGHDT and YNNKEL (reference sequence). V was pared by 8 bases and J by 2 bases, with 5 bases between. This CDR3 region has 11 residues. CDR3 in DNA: TGTGCCAGCGGAAACACAGATACGCAGTATTTT. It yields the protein CASGNTDTQYF.